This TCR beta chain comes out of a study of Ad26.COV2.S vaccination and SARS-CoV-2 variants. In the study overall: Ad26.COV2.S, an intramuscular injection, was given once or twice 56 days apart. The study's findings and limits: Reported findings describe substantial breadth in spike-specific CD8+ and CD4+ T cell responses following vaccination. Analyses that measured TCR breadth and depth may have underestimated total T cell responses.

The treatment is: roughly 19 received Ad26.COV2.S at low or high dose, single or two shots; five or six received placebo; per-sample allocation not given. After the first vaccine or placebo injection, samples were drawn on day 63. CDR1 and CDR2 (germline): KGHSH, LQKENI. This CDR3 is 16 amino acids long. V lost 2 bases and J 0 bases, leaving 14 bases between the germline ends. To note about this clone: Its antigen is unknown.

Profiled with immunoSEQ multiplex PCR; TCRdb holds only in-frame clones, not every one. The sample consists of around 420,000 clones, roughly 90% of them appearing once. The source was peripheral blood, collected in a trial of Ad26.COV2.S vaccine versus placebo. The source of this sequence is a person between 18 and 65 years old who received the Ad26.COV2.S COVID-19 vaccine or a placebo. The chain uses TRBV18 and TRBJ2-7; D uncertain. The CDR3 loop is CASSPFTGLSSYEQYF. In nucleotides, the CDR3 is TGTGCCAGCTCACCATTTACCGGGCTTAGCTCCTACGAGCAGTACTTC.